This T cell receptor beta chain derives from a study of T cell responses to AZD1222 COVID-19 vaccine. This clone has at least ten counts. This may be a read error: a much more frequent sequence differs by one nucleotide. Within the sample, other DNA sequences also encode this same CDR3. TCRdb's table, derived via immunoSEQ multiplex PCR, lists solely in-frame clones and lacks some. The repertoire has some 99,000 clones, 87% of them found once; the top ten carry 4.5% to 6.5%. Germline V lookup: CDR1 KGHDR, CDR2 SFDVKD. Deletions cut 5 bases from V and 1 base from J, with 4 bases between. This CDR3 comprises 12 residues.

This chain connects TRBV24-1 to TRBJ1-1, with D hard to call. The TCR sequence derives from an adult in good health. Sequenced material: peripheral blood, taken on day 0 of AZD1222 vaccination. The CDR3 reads CATSGPNTEAFF. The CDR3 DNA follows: TGTGCCACCAGTGGGCCGAACACTGAAGCTTTCTTT.